This T cell receptor beta chain was captured by sequencing in a study of blood T cell repertoires in COVID-19. In the study overall: There were acute and convalescent COVID-19 samples, and they came from the United States, Italy and Spain.

The CDR3 runs 19 residues. Methods used by the authors: Scientists estimated how many nucleated cells there were by amplifying reference gene primers. Produced via immunoSEQ multiplex PCR; TCRdb's table is partial and in-frame only. V, J and clone size derive from that table, while D and trimming were established from the DNA sequence. Of 200,000 to 300,000 clones in the sample, around three quarters are singletons; the top ten hold 2.5% to 4%. Sample: peripheral blood. The chain has TRBV21-1 and TRBJ2-1; TRBD2 is taken as the D call from the table, unchecked against the DNA. TRBV21-1 is flagged as a pseudogene. The receptor was isolated from a woman over 75 with acute or convalescent COVID-19. CDR3 coding DNA: TGTGCCAGCAGCAAAGGGAAGCGGGAGGGACGGAGGAGCTACAATGAGCAGTTCTTC. Amino acid sequence: CASSKGKREGRRSYNEQFF.